The sequence of this T cell receptor beta chain was determined in a study of spatial heterogeneity in lung cancer. Stated time point: sample taken at primary tumor resection. CDR1 is MNHNY, CDR2 SVGAGI, per germline (reference sequence). This CDR3 contains 18 residues. Trimming took off 0 bases at V and 0 bases at J, with 15 bases between the two ends. Broader study findings: In tumors, expanded intratumoral alpha and beta TCR counts tracked mutation counts.

MiXCR, run by TCRdb on the 5' RACE reads, gives a single entry per CDR3 protein. The data contain about 13,000 distinct CDR3 sequences, roughly 2.9% of them seen just once; the ten biggest clones take up roughly 15%. This clonotype was found many times. Its cognate antigen is unknown. Specimen: lung tumor tissue, collected at surgery. V usage is TRBV6-6 and J usage is TRBJ1-3; possible D gene TRBD1, 6 bases. The sequence derives from a male donor with early-stage non-small cell lung cancer. CDR3 residues: CASSYSFATGPSGNTIYF. In nucleotides, the CDR3 is TGTGCCAGCAGTTACTCTTTCGCGACAGGCCCCTCTGGAAACACCATATATTTT.